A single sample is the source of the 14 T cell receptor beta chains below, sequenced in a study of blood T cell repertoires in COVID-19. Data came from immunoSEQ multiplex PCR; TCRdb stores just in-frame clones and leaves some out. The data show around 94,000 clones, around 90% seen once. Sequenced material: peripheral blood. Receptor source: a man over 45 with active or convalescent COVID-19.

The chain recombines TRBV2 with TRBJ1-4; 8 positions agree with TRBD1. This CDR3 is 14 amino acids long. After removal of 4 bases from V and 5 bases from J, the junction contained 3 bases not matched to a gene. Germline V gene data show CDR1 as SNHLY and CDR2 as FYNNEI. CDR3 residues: CASSVSGGNEKLFF. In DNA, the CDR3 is TGTGCCAGCAGTGTCTCAGGGGGCAATGAAAAACTGTTTTTT.

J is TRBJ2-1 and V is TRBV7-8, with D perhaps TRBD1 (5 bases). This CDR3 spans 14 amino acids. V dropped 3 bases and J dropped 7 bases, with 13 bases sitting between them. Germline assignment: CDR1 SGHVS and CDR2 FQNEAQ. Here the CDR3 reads CASSLDSGWNEQFF. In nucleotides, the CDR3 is TGTGCCAGCAGCTTGGATTCAGGGTGGAATGAGCAGTTCTTC.

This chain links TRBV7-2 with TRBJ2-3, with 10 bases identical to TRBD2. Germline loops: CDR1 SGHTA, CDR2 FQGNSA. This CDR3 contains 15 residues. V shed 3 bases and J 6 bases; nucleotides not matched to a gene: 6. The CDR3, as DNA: TGTGCCAGCAGCTTGAGCGGGGGGGTATGGGATACGCAGTATTTT. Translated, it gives CASSLSGGVWDTQYF.

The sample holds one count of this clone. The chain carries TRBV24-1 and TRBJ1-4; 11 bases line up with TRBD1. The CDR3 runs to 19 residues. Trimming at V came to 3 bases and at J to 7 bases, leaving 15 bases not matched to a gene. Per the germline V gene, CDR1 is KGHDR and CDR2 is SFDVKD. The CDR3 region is CATSDARTGGGGLIEKLFF. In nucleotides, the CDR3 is TGTGCCACCAGTGATGCCAGGACAGGGGGCGGCGGGCTTATTGAAAAACTGTTTTTT.

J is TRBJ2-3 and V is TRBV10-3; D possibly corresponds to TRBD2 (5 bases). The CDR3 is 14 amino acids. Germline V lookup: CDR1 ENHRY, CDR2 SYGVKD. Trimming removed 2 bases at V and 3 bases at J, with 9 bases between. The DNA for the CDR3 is TGTGCCATCAGTGAGAGGCTAGCTACAGATACGCAGTATTTT. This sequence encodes CAISERLATDTQYF.

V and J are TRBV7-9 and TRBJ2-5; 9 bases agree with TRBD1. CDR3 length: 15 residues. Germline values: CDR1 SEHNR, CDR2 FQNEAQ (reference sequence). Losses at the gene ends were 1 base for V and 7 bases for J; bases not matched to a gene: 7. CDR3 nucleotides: TGTGCCAGCAGCTTAGGGGACAGGGCGATGGGGACCCAGTACTTC. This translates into CASSLGDRAMGTQYF.

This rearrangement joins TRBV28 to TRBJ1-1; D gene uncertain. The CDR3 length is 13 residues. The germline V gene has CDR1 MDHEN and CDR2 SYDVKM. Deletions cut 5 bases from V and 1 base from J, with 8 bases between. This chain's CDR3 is CASSPHENTEAFF. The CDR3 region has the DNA TGTGCCAGCAGTCCACACGAGAACACTGAAGCTTTCTTT.

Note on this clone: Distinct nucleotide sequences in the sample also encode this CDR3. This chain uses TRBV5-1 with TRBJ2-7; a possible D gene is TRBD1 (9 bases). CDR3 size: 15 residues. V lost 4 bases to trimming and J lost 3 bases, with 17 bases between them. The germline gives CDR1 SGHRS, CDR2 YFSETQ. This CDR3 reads CASSPGGTGNYEQYF. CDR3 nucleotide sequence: TGCGCCAGCAGCCCGGGGGGGACAGGGAACTACGAGCAGTACTTC.

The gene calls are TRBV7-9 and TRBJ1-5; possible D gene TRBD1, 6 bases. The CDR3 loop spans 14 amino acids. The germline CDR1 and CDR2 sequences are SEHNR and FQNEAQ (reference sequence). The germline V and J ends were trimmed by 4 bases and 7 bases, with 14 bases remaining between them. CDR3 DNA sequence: TGTGCCAGCAGCTCGAGAGGGGGATGGCAGCCCCAGCATTTT. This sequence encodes CASSSRGGWQPQHF. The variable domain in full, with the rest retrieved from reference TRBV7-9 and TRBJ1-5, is DTGVSQNPRHKITKRGQNVTFRCDPISEHNRLYWYRQTLGQGPEFLTYFQNEAQLEKSRLLSDRFSAERPKGSFSTLEIQRTEQGDSAMYLCASSSRGGWQPQHFGDGTRLSIL.

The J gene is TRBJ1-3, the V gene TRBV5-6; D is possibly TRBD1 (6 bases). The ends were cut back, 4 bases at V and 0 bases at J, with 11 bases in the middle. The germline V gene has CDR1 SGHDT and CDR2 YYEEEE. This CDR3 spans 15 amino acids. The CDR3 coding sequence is TGTGCCAGCAGCGGACAGCGACGCTCTGGAAACACCATATATTTT. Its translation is CASSGQRRSGNTIYF.

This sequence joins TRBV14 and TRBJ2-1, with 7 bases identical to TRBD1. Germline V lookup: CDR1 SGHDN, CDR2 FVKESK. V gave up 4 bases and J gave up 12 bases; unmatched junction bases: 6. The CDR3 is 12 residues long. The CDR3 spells CASSLTGVAQFF. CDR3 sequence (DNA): TGTGCCAGCAGCCTCACAGGGGTGGCGCAGTTCTTC.

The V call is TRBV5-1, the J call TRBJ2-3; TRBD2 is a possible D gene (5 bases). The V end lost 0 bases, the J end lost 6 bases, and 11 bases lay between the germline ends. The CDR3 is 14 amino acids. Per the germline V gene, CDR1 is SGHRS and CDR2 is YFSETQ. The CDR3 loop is CASSLVLALDTQYF. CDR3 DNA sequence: TGCGCCAGCAGCTTGGTTCTAGCATTGGATACGCAGTATTTT.

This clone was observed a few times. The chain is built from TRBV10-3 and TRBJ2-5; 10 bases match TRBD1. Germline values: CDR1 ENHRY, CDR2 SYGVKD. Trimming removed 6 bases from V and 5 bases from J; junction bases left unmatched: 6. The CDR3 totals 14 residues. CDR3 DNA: TGTGCCATCAGGGGGACAGGGGAGTCGGAGACCCAGTACTTC. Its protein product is CAIRGTGESETQYF.

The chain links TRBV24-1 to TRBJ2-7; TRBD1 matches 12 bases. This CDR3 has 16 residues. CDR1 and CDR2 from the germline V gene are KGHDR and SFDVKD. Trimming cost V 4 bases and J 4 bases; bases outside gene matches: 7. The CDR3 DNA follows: TGTGCCACCAGTGACCCTCCGGGACAGGGGGCGTACGAGCAGTACGTC. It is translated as CATSDPPGQGAYEQYV.